These 11 T cell receptor beta chains share one sample of origin, sequenced in a study of memory CD4+ T cells and cytomegalovirus serostatus (dated by TCRdb to about 2019). The receptor library was made with the immunoSEQ multiplex PCR assay. As stored in TCRdb, this immuneACCESS dataset retains in-frame rearrangements with V and J assigned. A fraction of the clones does not appear; measured against another copy, unresolved V genes explain less than half of the discrepancy, and the remainder lacks a known reason. Counted in this sample were around 38,000 clones; over 65% of them appeared once. Around 6% of the sample lies in the top ten. Single viable CD3+CD4+CD8-CD45RO+ cells were sorted as memory CD4+ T cells on a FACSAria II. Sequencing was carried out using memory CD4+ T cells from blood. The receptors derive from an adult in good health and CMV-seronegative.

The chain carries TRBV27 and TRBJ1-2; the D is unclear. This CDR3 contains 12 residues. The ends were cut back, 8 bases at V and 3 bases at J, with 10 bases in the middle. In germline, CDR1 is MNHEY, CDR2 SMNVEV (reference sequence). The DNA for the CDR3 is TGTGCCAGCCGCCAGGAAGACTATGGCTACACCTTC. As protein: CASRQEDYGYTF.

This chain uses TRBV4-2 with TRBJ2-1; 7 nucleotides match TRBD2. Germline lookup yields CDR1 LGHNA and CDR2 YNFKEQ. Unmatched junction bases numbered 5, after V lost 0 bases and J lost 3 bases. The CDR3 extends over 16 amino acids. The CDR3 here is CASSQEGLAVYNEQFF. Written as DNA, the CDR3 is TGTGCCAGCAGCCAAGAAGGGCTAGCGGTCTACAATGAGCAGTTCTTC.

The chain has TRBV5-4 and TRBJ1-3, with a weak D call TRBD1 (5 bases). The CDR3 totals 15 residues. Germline V CDR1 and CDR2: SGHNT, YYREEE (reference sequence). V was cut by 4 bases and J by 0 bases, with 11 bases left in between. Here the CDR3 DNA reads TGTGCCAGCAGCCCAAGGGGTGACTCTGGAAACACCATATATTTT. Its protein product is CASSPRGDSGNTIYF. The complete variable domain, with remaining parts taken from reference TRBV5-4 and TRBJ1-3, reads ETGVTQSPTHLIKTRGQQVTLRCSSQSGHNTVSWYQQALGQGPQFIFQYYREEENGRGNFPPRFSGLQFPNYSSELNVNALELDDSALYLCASSPRGDSGNTIYFGEGSWLTVV.

As to this clone: In the same sample, other DNA sequences code for this CDR3. The CDR3 loop reads CASSLAGTGVYEQYF. The CDR3 DNA sequence: TGCGCCAGCAGCTTGGCCGGGACAGGGGTGTACGAGCAGTACTTC. The chain carries TRBV5-1 and TRBJ2-7; 10 bases fit TRBD1. This CDR3 spans 15 amino acids. V lost 0 bases to trimming and J lost 4 bases; unmatched junction nucleotides: 4. Germline V gives CDR1 SGHRS, CDR2 YFSETQ.

The V gene is TRBV6-5, the J gene TRBJ1-6, with 8 positions matching TRBD1. Losses at the gene ends were 6 bases for V and 10 bases for J; bases not matched to a gene: 8. The CDR3 is made up of 14 amino acids. Germline loops: CDR1 MNHEY, CDR2 SVGAGI. CDR3 protein: CASSGQGIGSPLHF. The DNA of the CDR3 is TGTGCCAGCAGCGGACAGGGAATAGGGTCACCCCTCCACTTT.

This clone was detected only once. The rearrangement links TRBV7-9 to TRBJ1-5; D may be TRBD1 (5 bases). Trimming took off 3 bases at V and 9 bases at J, with 12 bases between the two ends. CDR3 length: 13 amino acids. Germline V lookup: CDR1 SEHNR, CDR2 FQNEAQ (reference sequence). CDR3 in amino acids: CASSLRGGAPQHF. The CDR3 DNA follows: TGTGCCAGCAGCTTGAGGGGAGGGGCGCCCCAGCATTTT.

The CDR3 protein is CASSPRTGGDEQFF. CDR3 nucleotides: TGTGCCAGCAGCCCGAGGACTGGAGGCGATGAGCAGTTCTTC. The gene calls are TRBV11-3 and TRBJ2-1; maybe TRBD2 (5 bases). The germline V and J ends were trimmed by 5 bases and 8 bases, with 16 bases remaining between them. Germline CDR1 and CDR2: SGHNT and YENEEA. This CDR3 region has 14 residues.

This chain joins TRBV28 and TRBJ2-3; the D call may be TRBD1 or TRBD2 (5 bases each). Germline V gene sequence: CDR1 MDHEN, CDR2 SYDVKM. The V and J ends lost 6 bases and 0 bases respectively, with 7 bases between them. The CDR3 spans 13 residues. CDR3 bases: TGTGCCAGCAGGAGGGGAAGCACAGATACGCAGTATTTT. It encodes CASRRGSTDTQYF.

This clone was observed a few times. The junction departs from germline at one end; a sequencing error may be responsible. CDR3 in DNA: TGTGCTAGCAGCCCGGCGCGAGCCGGGGAGCTGTTTTTT. Amino acids: CASSPARAGELFF. V and J are TRBV7-7 and TRBJ2-2; no clear D gene. The CDR3 consists of 13 residues. Germline V gene data show CDR1 as SSHAT and CDR2 as FNYEAQ (reference sequence).

The V call is TRBV27, the J call TRBJ1-2; weak D call: TRBD1 (5 bases). The V gene's germline CDR1 is MNHEY and CDR2 SMNVEV (reference sequence). Trimming took 3 bases from V and 4 from J, leaving 12 bases between them. The CDR3 runs to 14 residues. The CDR3 spells CASSLRATAYGYTF. The CDR3 DNA reads TGTGCCAGCAGTTTGCGTGCGACAGCCTATGGCTACACCTTC.

The chain employs TRBV10-3 and TRBJ2-5, with 11 bases matching TRBD2. V dropped 3 bases and J dropped 1; count of bases not matched to a gene: 13. The CDR3 sequence is 19 residues long. The V gene's germline CDR1 is ENHRY and CDR2 SYGVKD. The chain's CDR3 is CAISDPGTSGASFQETQYF. The CDR3 DNA reads TGTGCCATCAGTGATCCTGGGACTAGCGGAGCCAGTTTCCAAGAGACCCAGTACTTC.